The 3 T cell receptor beta chains reported below all come from one sample, sequenced in a study of CD8 T cells in ankylosing spondylitis. TCRdb processed the 5' RACE reads anew with MiXCR; each CDR3 protein has one entry. This sample carries 30,000 to 40,000 distinct CDR3 sequences, about 7% of them seen once, and the ten largest clones take 8% to 11%. Sequencing was done on a sample of blood, either unsorted or a sorted T cell fraction (not recorded which). Receptor source: a male donor with ankylosing spondylitis or in good health (not recorded which).

This clonotype appeared a few times. A read error may produce the germline difference seen at one junction end. This chain joins TRBV7-7 and TRBJ2-1, with 10 bases aligning to TRBD2. The germline gives CDR1 SSHAT, CDR2 FNYEAQ (reference sequence). The CDR3 runs to 16 residues. CDR3 region: CASSRLAGGLPNEQFF. The CDR3 DNA reads TGTGCTAGCAGCCGTTTAGCGGGAGGTCTCCCCAATGAGCAGTTCTTC.

This clonotype appeared many times. The V and J genes are TRBV20-1 and TRBJ2-7, with 11 bases that match TRBD2. CDR1 and CDR2 (germline): DFQATT, SNEGSKA (reference sequence). Trimming took 5 bases from V and 0 from J; bases not matched to a gene: 6. The CDR3 sequence is 15 residues long. CDR3 nucleotides: TGCAGTGCTCATACTAGCGGGAGTGTCTCCTACGAGCAGTACTTC. Translated: CSAHTSGSVSYEQYF.

A few counts support this clonotype. The chain has TRBV3-1 and TRBJ2-1; perhaps TRBD1 as D (5 bases). Germline CDR1 LGHDT, CDR2 YNNKEL (reference sequence). Trimming stripped 1 base from V and 9 bases from J, with 13 bases between. The length of the CDR3 is 14 residues. The chain's CDR3 is CASSQGWGVGEQFF. The CDR3 DNA reads as TGTGCCAGCAGCCAAGGCTGGGGCGTCGGTGAGCAGTTCTTC.